This T cell receptor (beta chain) is from a study of cytomegalovirus exposure and HLA in healthy donors. Findings and caveats of the study: Follow-up analysis later connected one missense variant in DCLRE1C with trimming of TCR beta V- and J-genes. Immune exposure information available was restricted to CMV serostatus.

The primer mix had 60 Vbeta and 13 Jbeta primers. Generated by immunoSEQ multiplex PCR, the TCRdb table keeps only in-frame clones and is missing some. The data hold roughly 97,000 clones, with around 9.1% observed a single time. As regards this clone: Antigen specificity is unknown.

The CDR3 length is 14 residues. Germline V gene sequence: CDR1 SNHLY, CDR2 FYNNEI. Trimming removed 2 bases from V and 11 bases from J, with 18 bases in between. The sample taken for sequencing was PBMCs. V and J are TRBV2 and TRBJ2-5; tentatively, D is TRBD1 (7 bases). The origin of this receptor is a man aged 35-49 years in good health and CMV-seropositive. CDR3 region: CASSEQGGAREQYF. CDR3 bases: TGTGCCAGCAGTGAACAGGGGGGAGCTCGGGAGCAGTACTTC.